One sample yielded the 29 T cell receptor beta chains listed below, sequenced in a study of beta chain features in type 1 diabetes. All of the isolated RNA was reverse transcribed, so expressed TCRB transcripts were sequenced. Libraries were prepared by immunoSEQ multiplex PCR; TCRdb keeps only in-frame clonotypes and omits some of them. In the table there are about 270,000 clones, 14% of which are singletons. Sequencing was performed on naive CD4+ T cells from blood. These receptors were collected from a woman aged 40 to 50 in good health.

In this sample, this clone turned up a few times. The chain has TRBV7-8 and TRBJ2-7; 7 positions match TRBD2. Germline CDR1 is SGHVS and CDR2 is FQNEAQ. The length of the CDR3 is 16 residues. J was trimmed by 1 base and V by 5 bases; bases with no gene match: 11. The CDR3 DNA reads TGTGCCAGCAGCCCAGGTCTGGGAGGGCTTTCCTACGAGCAGTACTTC. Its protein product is CASSPGLGGLSYEQYF.

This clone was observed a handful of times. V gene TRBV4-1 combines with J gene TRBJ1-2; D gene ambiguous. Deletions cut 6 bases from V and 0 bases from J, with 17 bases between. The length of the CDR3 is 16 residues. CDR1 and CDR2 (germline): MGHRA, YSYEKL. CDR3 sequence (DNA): TGCGCCAGCAGAGAGGGTCCTGGTAGGACTAACTATGGCTACACCTTC. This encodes CASREGPGRTNYGYTF.

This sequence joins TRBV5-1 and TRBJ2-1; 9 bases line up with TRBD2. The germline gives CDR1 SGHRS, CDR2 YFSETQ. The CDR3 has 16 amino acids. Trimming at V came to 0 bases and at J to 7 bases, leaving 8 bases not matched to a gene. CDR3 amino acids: CASSLVVAGGLNEQFF. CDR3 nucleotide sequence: TGCGCCAGCAGCTTGGTCGTGGCGGGGGGGTTGAATGAGCAGTTCTTC.

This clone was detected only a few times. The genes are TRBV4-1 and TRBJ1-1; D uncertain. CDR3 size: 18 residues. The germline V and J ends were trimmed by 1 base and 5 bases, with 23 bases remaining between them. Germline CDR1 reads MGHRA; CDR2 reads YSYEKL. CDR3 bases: TGCGCCAGCAGCCAAGGGGTCCCCGAAGAGATGCGGTATACTGAAGCTTTCTTT. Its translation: CASSQGVPEEMRYTEAFF.

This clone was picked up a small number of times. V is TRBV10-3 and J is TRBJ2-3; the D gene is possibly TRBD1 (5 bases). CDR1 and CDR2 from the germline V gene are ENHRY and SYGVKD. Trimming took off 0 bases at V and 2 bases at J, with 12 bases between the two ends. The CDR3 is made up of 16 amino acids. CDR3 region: CAISESGRDNTDTQYF. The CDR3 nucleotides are TGTGCCATCAGTGAGTCAGGCAGGGATAACACAGATACGCAGTATTTT.

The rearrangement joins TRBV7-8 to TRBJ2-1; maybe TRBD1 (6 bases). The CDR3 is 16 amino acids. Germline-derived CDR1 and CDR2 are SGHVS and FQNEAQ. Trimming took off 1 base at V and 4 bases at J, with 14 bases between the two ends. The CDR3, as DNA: TGTGCCAGCAGCTTAGGCGTGGCAGGGGTGTACAATGAGCAGTTCTTC. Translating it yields CASSLGVAGVYNEQFF. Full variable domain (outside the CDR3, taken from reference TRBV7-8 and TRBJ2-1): GAGVSQSPRYKVAKRGQDVALRCDPISGHVSLFWYQQALGQGPEFLTYFQNEAQLDKSGLPSDRFFAERPEGSVSTLKIQRTQQEDSAVYLCASSLGVAGVYNEQFFGPGTRLTVL.

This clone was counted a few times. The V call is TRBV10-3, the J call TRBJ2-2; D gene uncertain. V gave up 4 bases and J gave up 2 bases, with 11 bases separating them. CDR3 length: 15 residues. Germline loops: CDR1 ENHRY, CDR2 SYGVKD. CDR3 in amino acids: CAISGVLLNTGELFF. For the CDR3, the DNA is TGTGCCATCAGTGGGGTCCTACTAAACACCGGGGAGCTGTTTTTT.

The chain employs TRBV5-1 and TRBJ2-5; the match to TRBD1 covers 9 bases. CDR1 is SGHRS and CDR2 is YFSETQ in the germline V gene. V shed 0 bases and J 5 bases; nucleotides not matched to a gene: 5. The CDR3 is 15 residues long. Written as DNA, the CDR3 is TGCGCCAGCAGCTTGGTACAGGGGGCGCAGGAGACCCAGTACTTC. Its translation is CASSLVQGAQETQYF. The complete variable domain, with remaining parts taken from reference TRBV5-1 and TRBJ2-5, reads KAGVTQTPRYLIKTRGQQVTLSCSPISGHRSVSWYQQTPGQGLQFLFEYFSETQRNKGNFPGRFSGRQFSNSRSEMNVSTLELGDSALYLCASSLVQGAQETQYFGPGTRLLVL.

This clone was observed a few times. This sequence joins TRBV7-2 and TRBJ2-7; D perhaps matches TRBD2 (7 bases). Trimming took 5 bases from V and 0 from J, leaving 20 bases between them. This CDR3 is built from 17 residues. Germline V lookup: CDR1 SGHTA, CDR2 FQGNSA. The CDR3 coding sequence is TGTGCCAGCAGCCTCCACCGGCGGGGGCCGAGCTCCTACGAGCAGTACTTC. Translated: CASSLHRRGPSSYEQYF. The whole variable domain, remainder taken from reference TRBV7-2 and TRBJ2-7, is GAGVSQSPSNKVTEKGKDVELRCDPISGHTALYWYRQSLGQGLEFLIYFQGNSAPDKSGLPSDRFSAERTGGSVSTLTIQRTQQEDSAVYLCASSLHRRGPSSYEQYFGPGTRLTVT.

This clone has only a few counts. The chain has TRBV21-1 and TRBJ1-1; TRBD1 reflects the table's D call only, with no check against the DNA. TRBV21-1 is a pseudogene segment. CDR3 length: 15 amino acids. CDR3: CASSPAGIADTEAFF. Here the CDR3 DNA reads TGTGCCAGCAGCCCAGCAGGGATTGCGGACACTGAAGCTTTCTTT.

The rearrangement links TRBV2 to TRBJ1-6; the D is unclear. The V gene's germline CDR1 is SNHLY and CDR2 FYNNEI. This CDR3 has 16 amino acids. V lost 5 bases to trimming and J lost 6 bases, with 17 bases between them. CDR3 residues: CASSQPRGGTNSPLHF. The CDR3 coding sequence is TGTGCCAGCAGTCAACCTCGGGGAGGAACTAATTCACCCCTCCACTTT.

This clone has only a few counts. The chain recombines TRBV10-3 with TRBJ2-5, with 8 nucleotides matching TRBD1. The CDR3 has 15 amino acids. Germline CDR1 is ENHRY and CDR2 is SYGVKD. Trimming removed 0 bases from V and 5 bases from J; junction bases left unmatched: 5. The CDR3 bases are TGTGCCATCAGTGAGTCCCGGACAGGGCAGGAGACCCAGTACTTC. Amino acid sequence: CAISESRTGQETQYF.

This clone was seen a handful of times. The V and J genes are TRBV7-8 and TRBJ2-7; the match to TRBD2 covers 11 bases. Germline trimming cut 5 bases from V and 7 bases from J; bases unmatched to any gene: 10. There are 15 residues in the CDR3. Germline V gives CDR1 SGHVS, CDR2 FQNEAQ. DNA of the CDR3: TGTGCCAGCAGCCTCGGGACTAGCGGACCCTGGGAGCAGTACTTC. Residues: CASSLGTSGPWEQYF.

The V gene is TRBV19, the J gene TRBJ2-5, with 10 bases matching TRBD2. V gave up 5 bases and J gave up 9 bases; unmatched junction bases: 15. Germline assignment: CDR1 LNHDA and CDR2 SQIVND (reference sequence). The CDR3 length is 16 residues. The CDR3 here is CASSAARLAGAWAQYF. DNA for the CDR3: TGTGCCAGTAGTGCCGCGCGGCTAGCGGGAGCCTGGGCCCAGTACTTC.

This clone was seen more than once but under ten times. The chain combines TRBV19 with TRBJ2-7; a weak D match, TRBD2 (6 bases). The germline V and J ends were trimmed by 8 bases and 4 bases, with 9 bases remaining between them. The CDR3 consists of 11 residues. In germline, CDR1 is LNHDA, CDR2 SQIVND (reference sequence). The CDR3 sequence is CASGTVYEQYF. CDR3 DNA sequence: TGTGCCAGTGGGACTGTATACGAGCAGTACTTC.

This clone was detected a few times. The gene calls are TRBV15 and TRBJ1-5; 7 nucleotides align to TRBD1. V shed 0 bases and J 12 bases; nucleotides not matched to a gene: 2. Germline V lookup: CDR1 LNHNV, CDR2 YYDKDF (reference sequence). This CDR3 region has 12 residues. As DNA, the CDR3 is TGTGCCACCAGCAGAGATGGGGACAGCCAGCATTTT. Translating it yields CATSRDGDSQHF.

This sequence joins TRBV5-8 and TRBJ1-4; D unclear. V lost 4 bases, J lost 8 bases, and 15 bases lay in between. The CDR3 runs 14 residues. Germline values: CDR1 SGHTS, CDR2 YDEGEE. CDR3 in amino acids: CASSPPPPGEKLFF. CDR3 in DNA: TGTGCCAGCAGCCCTCCTCCTCCGGGGGAAAAACTGTTTTTT.

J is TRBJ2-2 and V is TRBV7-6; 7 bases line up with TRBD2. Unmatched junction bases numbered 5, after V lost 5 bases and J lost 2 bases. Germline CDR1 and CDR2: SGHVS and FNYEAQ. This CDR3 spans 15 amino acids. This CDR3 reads CASSPSGVNTGELFF. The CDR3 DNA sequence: TGTGCCAGCAGCCCGAGCGGGGTTAACACCGGGGAGCTGTTTTTT. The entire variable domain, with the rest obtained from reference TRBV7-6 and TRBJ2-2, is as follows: GAGVSQSPRYKVTKRGQDVALRCDPISGHVSLYWYRQALGQGPEFLTYFNYEAQQDKSGLPNDRFSAERPEGSISTLTIQRTEQRDSAMYRCASSPSGVNTGELFFGEGSRLTVL.

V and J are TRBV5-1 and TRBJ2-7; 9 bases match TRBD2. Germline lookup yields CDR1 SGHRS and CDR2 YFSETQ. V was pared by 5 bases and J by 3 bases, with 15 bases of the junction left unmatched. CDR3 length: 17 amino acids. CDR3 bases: TGCGCCAGCAGTTACCACCCCCTAGCGGGGCTCCTCTACGAGCAGTACTTC. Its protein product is CASSYHPLAGLLYEQYF.

CDR3 DNA: TGTGCCAGCAGTTACTCGGCTGTCATAAACATTCAGTACTTC. This encodes CASSYSAVINIQYF. The chain couples TRBV6-5 to TRBJ2-4; D remains ambiguous. This CDR3 comprises 14 residues. V was trimmed by 0 bases and J by 6 bases, leaving 9 bases between them. The V gene's germline CDR1 is MNHEY and CDR2 SVGAGI.

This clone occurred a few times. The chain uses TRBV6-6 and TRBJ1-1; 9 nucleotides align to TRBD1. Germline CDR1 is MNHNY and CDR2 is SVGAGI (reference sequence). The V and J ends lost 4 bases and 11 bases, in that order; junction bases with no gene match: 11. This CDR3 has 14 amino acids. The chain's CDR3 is CASSSGQGGNSAFF. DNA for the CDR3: TGTGCCAGCAGTTCGGGACAGGGAGGAAATTCGGCTTTCTTT.

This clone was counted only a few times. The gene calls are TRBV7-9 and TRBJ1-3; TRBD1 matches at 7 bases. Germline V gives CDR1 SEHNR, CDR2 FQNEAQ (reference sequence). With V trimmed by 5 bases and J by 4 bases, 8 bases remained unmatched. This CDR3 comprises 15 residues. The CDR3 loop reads CASSQPTGRGNTIYF. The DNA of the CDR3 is TGTGCCAGCAGCCAACCGACAGGGCGCGGAAACACCATATATTTT.

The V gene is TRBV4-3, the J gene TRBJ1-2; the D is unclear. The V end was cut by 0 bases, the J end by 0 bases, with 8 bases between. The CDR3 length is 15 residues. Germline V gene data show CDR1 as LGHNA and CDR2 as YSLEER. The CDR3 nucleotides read TGCGCCAGCAGCCAAGAAAGTGGAGCTAACTATGGCTACACCTTC. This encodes CASSQESGANYGYTF.

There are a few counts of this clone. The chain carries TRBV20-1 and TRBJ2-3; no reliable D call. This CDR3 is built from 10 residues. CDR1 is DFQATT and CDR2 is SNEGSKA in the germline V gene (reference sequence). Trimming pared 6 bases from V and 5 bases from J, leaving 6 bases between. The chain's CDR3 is CSAIEDTQYF. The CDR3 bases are TGCAGTGCAATAGAAGATACGCAGTATTTT.

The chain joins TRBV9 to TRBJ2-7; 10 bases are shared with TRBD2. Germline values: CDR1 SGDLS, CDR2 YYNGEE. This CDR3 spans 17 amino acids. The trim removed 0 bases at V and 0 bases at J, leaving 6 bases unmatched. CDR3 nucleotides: TGTGCCAGCAGCGTAGGTGGAGCGGGGGGGGCCTCCTACGAGCAGTACTTC. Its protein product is CASSVGGAGGASYEQYF.

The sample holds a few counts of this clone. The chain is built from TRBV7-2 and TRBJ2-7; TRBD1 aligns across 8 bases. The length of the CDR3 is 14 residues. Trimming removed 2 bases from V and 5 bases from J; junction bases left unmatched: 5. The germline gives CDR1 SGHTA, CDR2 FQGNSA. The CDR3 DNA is TGTGCCAGCAGCTTACGGACAGGGTTGGACGAGCAGTACTTC. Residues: CASSLRTGLDEQYF.

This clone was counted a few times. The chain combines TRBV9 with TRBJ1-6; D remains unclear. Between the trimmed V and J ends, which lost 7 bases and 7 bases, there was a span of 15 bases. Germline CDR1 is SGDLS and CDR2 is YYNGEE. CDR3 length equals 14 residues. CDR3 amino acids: CASGPAGPNSPLHF. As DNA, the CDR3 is TGTGCCAGCGGCCCAGCGGGCCCCAATTCACCCCTCCACTTT.

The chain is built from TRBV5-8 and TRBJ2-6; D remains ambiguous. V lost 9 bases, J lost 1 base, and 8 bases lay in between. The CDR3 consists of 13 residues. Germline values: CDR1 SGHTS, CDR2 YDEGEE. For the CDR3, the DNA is TGTGCCATCTCTGAGTCTGGGGCCAACGTCCTGACTTTC. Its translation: CAISESGANVLTF.

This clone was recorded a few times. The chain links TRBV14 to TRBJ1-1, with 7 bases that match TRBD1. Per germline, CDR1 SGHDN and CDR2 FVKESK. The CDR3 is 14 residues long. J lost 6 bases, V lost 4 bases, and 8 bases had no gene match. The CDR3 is CASSPSRQGAEAFF. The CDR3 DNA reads TGTGCCAGCAGCCCCTCCCGACAGGGCGCTGAAGCTTTCTTT.